The clone carrying this T cell receptor beta chain was seen many times. Its target is unknown. TCRdb used MiXCR to reprocess the 5' RACE reads, holding one entry per CDR3 protein. The sample contains 520,000 or so distinct CDR3 sequences, under 25% of which appear only once. The data derive from a study of identical twins. General study results and limits: Model-predicted out-of-frame TCR alpha sharing fell below observed values in monozygotic twins.

Per germline, CDR1 SGHTA and CDR2 FQGNSA. CDR3 size: 14 residues. With 5 bases clipped from V and 8 bases from J, the junction kept 7 bases outside the gene matches. All donors comprised healthy Caucasians. These data are also associated with another study on T cells expressing NK-cell markers.

This receptor was obtained from a woman aged 18-29 years in good health. The source material was CD4+ T cells sorted from blood. V usage is TRBV7-2 and J usage is TRBJ1-4, with 8 nucleotides matching TRBD1. The CDR3 sequence is CASSRQGRGEKLFF. The CDR3, as DNA: TGTGCCAGCAGCCGACAGGGGAGGGGGGAAAAACTGTTTTTT.